What follows describes a single T cell receptor beta chain. Ten or more counts support this clonotype. The target of this receptor is not known. No per-base quality is available; no much larger clone lies one base away. TCRdb names Illumina NovaSeq 6000 as the instrument used. Using 5'RACE with constant-segment primers, TCRalpha and TCRbeta cDNA libraries were constructed, with sample barcodes and unique molecular identifiers added in the process. RNA was extracted from every sample with Trizol reagent. Amplification of the libraries took two PCR steps, and the second step added a second sample barcode plus Illumina TruSeq adapters. Sequencing of libraries was performed on an Illumina NovaSeq with 2 x 150 bp paired-end reads. The authors processed their data as follows. The reads were demultiplexed and collapsed into UMI-guided consensus sequences using migec v1.2.7. Using mixcr v2.1.11, the UMI consensuses were aligned to TRA and TRB V and J templates and assembled into clonotypes. Expanded or contracted clonotypes were those called significant by both edgeR and NoisET, with noise models trained on biological replicates. For edgeR calls, a false discovery rate-adjusted p below 0.01 and a log2 fold-change threshold of 1 were applied. As an exploratory analysis of dynamics, max-normalized trajectories of the 1000 most abundant clonotypes were examined by PCA with hierarchical clustering. The CD4 or CD8 phenotype of responding clones was assigned using the separately sequenced CD4+ and CD8+ repertoires. In TCRdb, the public reads were trimmed at Q25 with fastp and aligned with MiXCR, with productive beta chains retained. Rows with a matching CDR3 protein are joined into one entry that keeps the most common DNA and genes. TCRdb, not the original authors, processed these V and J calls. A total of around 300,000 distinct CDR3 sequences appear in this sample, roughly an eighth of them only once. The ten top clones hold 22% of the sample.

This specimen belongs to a study of T-cell memory formation after mild COVID-19 (dated by TCRdb to about 2021). Study-wide context: TCR sequence clusters from the two donors were largely donor specific. Two young, previously healthy adult volunteers, one female and one male, were included in the cohort. Longitudinal TCRalpha and TCRbeta repertoire sequencing tracked T-cell clones expanding and contracting after mild COVID-19 in a couple of donors. Paper-wide results and their limitations: From day 15 to 85, contracting clones showed balanced CD4/CD8 phenotypes, whereas a second wave of clones that expanded from day 15 to 37 leaned towards CD4+. The study included only a couple of mild cases, and larger cohorts that include severe cases with pre-infection samples were judged to be necessary. Contracting CD4+ clones were found mainly in CM and EM memory subsets, while CD8+ clones were enriched in EMRA. The detection of some responding clones in pre-infection memory suggests that pre-existing cross-reactive memory T cells joined the SARS-CoV-2 response. SARS-CoV-2 specificity of the second-wave clones peaking on day 37 was not confirmed.

Ficoll-Paque density gradient centrifugation was the method used to isolate PBMCs. CDR1 and CDR2, looked up from the germline V gene, are SGHTA and FQGNSA. Spanning cysteine to phenylalanine, the CDR3 consists of 15 amino acids. Solely the CDR3 DNA is kept, with 45 bases framed from the first base. V loses 5 bases at its end and J loses 1 base; junction bases beyond the gene matches: 5. Here the chain combines TRBV7-2 and TRBJ2-5; a stretch of 9 junction bases matches TRBD2. The clonotype was recovered from a man between 18 and 29 years old who had mild COVID-19 (a few samples of this study predate the infection). The sample titles of this study are shuffled in the database, so cell type and time point are left out; the donor was told from shared clones. Material for sequencing was PBMCs or a T cell subset sorted from them (not recorded which). The CDR3 amino acid sequence is: CASSGVSGGQETQYF. The nucleotides are TGTGCCAGCAGCGGCGTTAGCGGGGGCCAAGAGACCCAGTACTTC. Supplemented by the reference TRBV7-2 and TRBJ2-5 proteins around the CDR3, the complete variable domain is GAGVSQSPSNKVTEKGKDVELRCDPISGHTALYWYRQSLGQGLEFLIYFQGNSAPDKSGLPSDRFSAERTGGSVSTLTIQRTQQEDSAVYLCASSGVSGGQETQYFGPGTRLLVL.